The source of this T cell receptor beta chain is a study of blood T cells in healthy people across ages (dated by TCRdb to 2015 to 2017). Concerning the study at large: In model experiments, template switching captured about one uniquely barcoded TCR beta cDNA molecule for every two T cells. Age-related changes in TCR beta repertoire diversity were measured in the study by deep sequencing normalized with unique cDNA molecular identifiers. The donors were split into four age groups: young (average around 15 years), middle-aged (39), aged (roughly 65) and long-lived (82). To avoid experimental bias, donors of different ages were distributed randomly across sequencing lanes. Two additional independent replicas of 1 million unique cDNA reads from the same blood draw were analyzed for two donors (one aged 18 to 30 and one aged 80 or older).

The method was 5' RACE. Sequencing instrument: Illumina HiSeq 2500. The second PCR ran for roughly 7 to 11 cycles and used a J-beta primer mix along with a sample-barcoded 5' primer. Each TCR beta cDNA molecule received a unique molecular identifier from a template-switch 5' adaptor carrying 12 random nucleotides. Each sample yielded at least 3 million CDR3-containing paired-end reads. First-strand cDNA was synthesized from all RNA with the Mint cDNA synthesis kit, primed by a TRBC-specific oligonucleotide. After uracil-DNA glycosylase treatment, a first 18-cycle PCR used universal primers M1SS and BC2_uni_R on all cDNA. In the paper's pipeline: Normalization of each sample was performed by random selection of 1 million high-quality reads, each carrying a distinct molecular identifier. Reads sharing molecular identifiers were discarded rather than binned into consensus sequences. MiTCR, run with a Q25 quality threshold and the strictest error-elimination algorithm, handled CDR3 identification, clonotype clustering and error correction. A nonparametric unseen species model with Euler transformation was used to estimate a lower bound on total TCR beta diversity. TCRdb applied fastp at Q25 and MiXCR to the public reads, then kept only in-frame beta chains. Each entry is one CDR3 protein sequence, shown with its most common DNA and genes. TCRdb's processing, not the authors', yielded these V and J calls. The sample table lists over a million distinct CDR3 sequences, roughly 59% of them with a count of one. 6.5% to 8.5% of the sample goes to the ten largest clones.

Broader findings and caveats from the paper: The long-lived group showed more naive CD4+ T cells, fewer expanded clones and increased TCR diversity than the aged group, suggesting age selection. Total diversity estimates from one million sequenced T cells were considered lower bounds and underestimates. As age increased, observed TCR beta diversity per million T cells dropped in a roughly linear way, and a significant reduction was already evident by age about 40. Because profiling used bulk unsorted PBMCs, naive and antigen-experienced compartments could not be compared conclusively. There was a strong correlation between observed TCR beta diversity and the percentage of naive T cells measured by flow cytometry. Because the CMV infection status of the donors was unknown, age-related changes in expanded clonotypes may potentially have been confounded.

The donors were 40 or so Caucasian individuals from Russia, aged roughly 6 to 90 years, who were systemically healthy. Each donor gave around 9.8 milliliters of peripheral blood, collected into EDTA-treated Vacutainer tubes. Ficoll-Paque density-gradient centrifugation was used to isolate PBMCs, with at least 6 million per sample. Trizol reagent was used to extract total RNA from PBMCs, with at least 6 micrograms per sample. For every donor, flow cytometry on a PBMC aliquot measured the percentage of naive CD45RAhigh/CD27high T cells. Reading the germline V gene gives CDR1 SQVTM and CDR2 ANQGSEA. Trimming costs V 0 bases and J 5 bases, and their ends lie 9 bases apart. The CDR3 covers 13 residues, taking in both the cysteine and the phenylalanine. Only the CDR3 DNA stays, 39 bases, in frame from base 1. Note on this clonotype: The antigen this receptor binds is unknown. No per-base quality is available; no much larger clone lies one base away.

Specimen: blood. This clonotype originated in a man aged 18 to 35 in good health. Here the chain combines TRBV29-1 and TRBJ2-3; the D segment could be TRBD1, given 5 matching bases. The nucleotide sequence reads TGCAGCGTTGAAGAACAGGCAAGAGATACGCAGTATTTT. Translation gives CSVEEQARDTQYF.